This paragraph covers one TCR beta chain sequence. Its antigen remains unidentified. Germline lookup yields CDR1 MGHDK and CDR2 SYGVNS. Germline trimming cut 0 bases from V and 0 bases from J; bases unmatched to any gene: 7. CDR3 length: 18 amino acids. The data were taken from a study of blood T cells in healthy people across ages. Study results and caveats: There was no known CMV status for donors, so expanded clonotype changes were possibly confounded.

Primers used in a second PCR of about 6 to 11 cycles were a sample-barcoded 5' primer and a J-beta primer mix. One entry per CDR3 protein results from TCRdb running MiXCR on the 5' RACE reads. The sample lists more than 1,000,000 distinct CDR3 sequences, less than 25% occurring once. The sample was also reused in another study, on T cells of mothers and their children. According to that study: For the second PCR, the M1S primer put in sample barcodes and 2-4 random nucleotides. Maternal samples each gave over 9.5 million TCR beta CDR3 reads, and child samples around 3.2 million each. The shaping of TCR recombination output by thymic selection is similar in related and unrelated pairs.

What was sequenced was blood. This chain links TRBV25-1 with TRBJ2-1, with 8 bases that match TRBD2. This clonotype originated in a girl under 10 years old in good health. CDR3 coding DNA: TGTGCCAGCAGTGAATATTTCTTAGCGGGATCCTCCTACAATGAGCAGTTCTTC. The encoded protein is CASSEYFLAGSSYNEQFF.